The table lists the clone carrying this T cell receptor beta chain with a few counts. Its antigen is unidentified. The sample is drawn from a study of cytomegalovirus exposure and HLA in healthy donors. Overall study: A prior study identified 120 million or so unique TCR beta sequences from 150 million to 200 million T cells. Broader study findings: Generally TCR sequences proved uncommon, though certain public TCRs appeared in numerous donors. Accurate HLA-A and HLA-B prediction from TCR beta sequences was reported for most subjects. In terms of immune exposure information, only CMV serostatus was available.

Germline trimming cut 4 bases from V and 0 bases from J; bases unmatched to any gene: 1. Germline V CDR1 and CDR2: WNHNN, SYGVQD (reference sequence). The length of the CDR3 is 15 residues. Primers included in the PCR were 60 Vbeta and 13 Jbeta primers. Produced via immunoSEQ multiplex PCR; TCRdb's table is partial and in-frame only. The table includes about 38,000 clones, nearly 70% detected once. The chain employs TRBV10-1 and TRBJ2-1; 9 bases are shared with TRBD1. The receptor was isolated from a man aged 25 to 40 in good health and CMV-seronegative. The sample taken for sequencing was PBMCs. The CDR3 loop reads CASSGTGDSYNEQFF. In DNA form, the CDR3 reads TGCGCCAGCAGTGGGACAGGGGACTCCTACAATGAGCAGTTCTTC.